The 19 T cell receptor beta chains presented below share a single source sample, sequenced in a study of CD8 T cells in Susac syndrome. Random hexamers served to reverse transcribe about 0.45 to 1 ug RNA. TCRdb reprocessed the immunoSEQ multiplex PCR reads via MiXCR and lists one record per CDR3 protein. Of hundreds of thousands of distinct CDR3 sequences in the sample, 93% were seen once. Specimen: CD4+ T cells from PBMCs. Receptor source: a human donor with multiple sclerosis.

The rearrangement joins TRBV7-2 to TRBJ2-3, with no clear D. The CDR3 length is 14 residues. Germline CDR1 is SGHTA and CDR2 is FQGNSA. V was pared by 5 bases and J by 2 bases, with 11 bases between. CDR3 bases: TGTGCCAGCAGCCCCATGTCGAACACAGATACGCAGTATTTT. Translated: CASSPMSNTDTQYF.

The V call is TRBV6-5, the J call TRBJ1-2, with 8 positions matching TRBD1. Germline CDR1 reads MNHEY; CDR2 reads SVGAGI. The length of the CDR3 is 14 residues. V was clipped by 7 bases and J by 7 bases; unmatched bases: 11. CDR3: CASTDGQGGFGYTF. The CDR3 coding sequence is TGTGCCAGCACCGACGGACAGGGCGGTTTTGGCTACACCTTC.

The chain carries TRBV20-1 and TRBJ1-2; possibly TRBD1 for D (6 bases). Germline CDR1 reads DFQATT; CDR2 reads SNEGSKA (reference sequence). Trimming took off 6 bases at V and 6 bases at J, with 17 bases between the two ends. There are 13 residues in the CDR3. The CDR3 sequence is CSANTGTIHGYTF. The CDR3 coding sequence is TGCAGTGCCAACACCGGGACAATCCATGGCTACACCTTC.

The chain has TRBV6-1 and TRBJ1-1; 8 positions match TRBD1. The CDR3 is made up of 14 amino acids. Germline loops: CDR1 MNHNS, CDR2 SASEGT. J gave up 0 bases and V 6 bases, and 3 bases lay outside the gene matches. CDR3 coding DNA: TGTGCCAGCAGGCCGACAGGGGTGAACACTGAAGCTTTCTTT. This sequence encodes CASRPTGVNTEAFF.

A single count supports this clonotype. This sequence joins TRBV3-1 and TRBJ2-5; D is undetermined. CDR1 LGHDT and CDR2 YNNKEL come from the germline V gene (reference sequence). V gave up 6 bases and J gave up 5 bases, with 10 bases separating them. This CDR3 comprises 12 residues. The CDR3 DNA reads as TGTGCCAGCAGGACCCTTGGGGAGACCCAGTACTTC. Amino acids: CASRTLGETQYF.

The chain links TRBV11-2 to TRBJ1-5; D not resolved. Germline CDR1 is SGHAT and CDR2 is FQNNGV. The CDR3 runs 16 residues. V lost 1 base and J 8 bases, leaving 18 bases between the germline ends. The CDR3 DNA reads TGTGCCAGCAGCTTAGTAATACGGAACAGAAACGAGCCCCAGCATTTT. Its translation: CASSLVIRNRNEPQHF.

In this sample, this clonotype turned up once. This sequence joins TRBV24-1 and TRBJ1-2; 11 bases map to TRBD1. CDR1 KGHDR and CDR2 SFDVKD come from the germline V gene. The V and J ends lost 5 bases and 4 bases, in that order; junction bases with no gene match: 5. The CDR3 totals 15 residues. The CDR3 sequence: CATSGLDRGLYGYTF. CDR3 DNA sequence: TGTGCCACCAGTGGGCTGGACAGGGGGCTCTATGGCTACACCTTC.

The chain employs TRBV20-1 and TRBJ2-1, with TRBD2 matching 8 bases. From germline, CDR1 is DFQATT and CDR2 SNEGSKA (reference sequence). This CDR3 is 16 amino acids long. Trimming took 6 bases from V and 0 from J; bases not matched to a gene: 10. The CDR3 loop reads CSAPGSGMSSYNEQFF. CDR3 nucleotide sequence: TGCAGTGCCCCGGGTAGCGGGATGAGCTCCTACAATGAGCAGTTCTTC.

The chain has TRBV4-2 and TRBJ2-1; D gene uncertain. V gave up 0 bases and J gave up 10 bases, with 16 bases separating them. The CDR3 extends over 15 amino acids. CDR1 and CDR2 (germline): LGHNA, YNFKEQ. CDR3 DNA sequence: TGTGCCAGCAGCCAAGACCGTCTGGAGATTAGCGAGCAGTTCTTC. Protein product: CASSQDRLEISEQFF.

The CDR3 spells CASSLVPQTSQETQYF. CDR3 nucleotides: TGCGCCAGCAGCTTGGTACCCCAGACTTCACAAGAGACCCAGTACTTC. V gene TRBV5-1 combines with J gene TRBJ2-5, with D unresolved. The CDR3 consists of 16 residues. Germline lookup yields CDR1 SGHRS and CDR2 YFSETQ. The V end lost 0 bases, the J end lost 2 bases, and 14 bases lay between the germline ends.

V and J are TRBV9 and TRBJ2-2, with unresolved D. This CDR3 is built from 11 residues. In germline, CDR1 is SGDLS, CDR2 YYNGEE. Between the trimmed V and J ends, which lost 7 bases and 6 bases, there was a span of 7 bases. CDR3 sequence reads: CASRRAGELFF. DNA for the CDR3: TGTGCCAGCCGACGGGCCGGGGAGCTGTTTTTT.

V gene TRBV4-1 combines with J gene TRBJ1-2, with no clear D. Between the trimmed V and J ends, which lost 6 bases and 1 base, there was a span of 15 bases. Per germline, CDR1 MGHRA and CDR2 YSYEKL. The CDR3 is made up of 15 amino acids. The CDR3 loop reads CASRHPARGNYGYTF. CDR3 DNA: TGCGCCAGCAGGCACCCCGCTCGTGGTAACTATGGCTACACCTTC.

The chain has TRBV30 and TRBJ1-6, with 9 bases lining up with TRBD1. With V trimmed by 1 base and J by 8 bases, 6 bases remained unmatched. Per the germline V gene, CDR1 is GTSNPN and CDR2 is SVGIG (reference sequence). The CDR3 totals 15 residues. The CDR3 reads CAWSAQTGGDSPLHF. CDR3 sequence (DNA): TGTGCCTGGAGTGCACAGACAGGGGGGGATTCACCCCTCCACTTT.

This chain uses TRBV12-3 or TRBV12-4 with TRBJ1-6; D remains ambiguous. V was trimmed by 5 bases and J by 7 bases, leaving 9 bases between them. This CDR3 contains 13 residues. Here the CDR3 reads CASSTRRNSPLHF. DNA for the CDR3: TGTGCCAGCAGTACCCGAAGGAATTCACCCCTCCACTTT.

The chain carries TRBV4-2 and TRBJ2-3; 16 bases line up with TRBD2. Trimming took 4 bases from V and 3 from J; bases not matched to a gene: 4. The CDR3 has 17 amino acids. Germline values: CDR1 LGHNA, CDR2 YNFKEQ. CDR3 amino acids: CASSRGTSGGATDTQYF. The CDR3 DNA is TGTGCCAGCAGCCGGGGGACTAGCGGGGGGGCTACAGATACGCAGTATTTT.

The J gene is TRBJ2-5, the V gene TRBV11-3; D is ambiguous. CDR3 size: 15 residues. V lost 1 base to trimming and J lost 2 bases, with 11 bases between them. CDR1 SGHNT and CDR2 YENEEA come from the germline V gene. The chain's CDR3 is CASSLGPLGQETQYF. The DNA of the CDR3 is TGTGCCAGCAGCTTAGGCCCTCTGGGGCAAGAGACCCAGTACTTC.

CDR3 in DNA: TGTGCCAGCAGCTTGGAACAGGGGGCAAGCACAGATACGCAGTATTTT. It encodes CASSLEQGASTDTQYF. J is TRBJ2-3 and V is TRBV5-4; TRBD1 matches at 9 bases. Trimming cost V 0 bases and J 0 bases; bases outside gene matches: 2. CDR1 and CDR2 from the germline V gene are SGHNT and YYREEE (reference sequence). The CDR3 has 16 amino acids.

The chain carries TRBV18 and TRBJ1-5; TRBD1 is a possible D gene (5 bases). The CDR3 spans 15 residues. V lost 0 bases and J lost 5, with 11 bases in between. CDR1 is KGHSH, CDR2 LQKENI, per germline. The chain's CDR3 is CASSPPGQPYQPQHF. The DNA for the CDR3 is TGTGCCAGCTCACCACCGGGGCAGCCATATCAGCCCCAGCATTTT.

The chain recombines TRBV13 with TRBJ2-7; TRBD2 matches 11 bases. The germline gives CDR1 PRHDT, CDR2 FYEKMQ (reference sequence). J lost 0 bases, V lost 4 bases, and 2 bases had no gene match. CDR3 length equals 15 residues. As DNA, the CDR3 is TGTGCCAGCAGCTCGGGACTAGCGGCCTCCTACGAGCAGTACTTC. Encoded protein: CASSSGLAASYEQYF.